Sequencing of this T cell receptor (beta chain) was carried out in a study of control samples from healthy donors and cancer patients. The CDR3 loop spans 13 amino acids. In germline, CDR1 is MDHEN, CDR2 SYDVKM. V was trimmed by 4 bases and J by 6 bases, leaving 12 bases between them. Data came from immunoSEQ multiplex PCR; TCRdb stores just in-frame clones and leaves some out. The sample includes about 110,000 clones, approximately 89% of them seen just once. The sample was blood. The V call is TRBV28, the J call TRBJ1-1; D uncertain. The origin of this receptor is a woman aged 18-29 years in good health. The chain's CDR3 is CASSWLGYSEAFF. The CDR3 coding sequence is TGTGCCAGCAGTTGGTTGGGTTACTCTGAAGCTTTCTTT.